Following are 24 T cell receptor beta chains from one sample sequenced in a study of CD8+CD57+ T cells in acquired aplastic anemia. For CDR3 and TCR beta VDJ profiling, genomic DNA was the template used. A single record per CDR3 protein comes from TCRdb applying MiXCR to the reads. The sample lists approximately 470,000 distinct CDR3 sequences; 25% to 40% were seen once. Patients included in sequencing had previously demonstrated CD8+CD57+ cell expansion by flow cytometry. What was sequenced was sorted CD4+, CD8+, or CD8+CD57+ T cells (not recorded which) from PBMCs. Source of these receptors: a human donor with aplastic anemia.

This chain uses TRBV15 with TRBJ1-2; D may be TRBD1 (6 bases). The CDR3 spans 14 residues. Between the trimmed V and J ends, which lost 6 bases and 4 bases, there was a span of 15 bases. The germline V gene encodes CDR1 LNHNV and CDR2 YYDKDF (reference sequence). This CDR3 is CATRRDTDFYGYTF. DNA for the CDR3: TGTGCCACCAGAAGGGACACGGACTTCTATGGCTACACCTTC.

This clonotype was seen only a few times. The chain combines TRBV13 with TRBJ1-2, with 9 nucleotides matching TRBD1. The CDR3 runs to 15 residues. V dropped 6 bases and J dropped 0; count of bases not matched to a gene: 5. Germline V gives CDR1 PRHDT, CDR2 FYEKMQ (reference sequence). CDR3 nucleotide sequence: TGTGCCAGCAGATTAAACAGGGGGCCTAACTATGGCTACACCTTC. Its translation: CASRLNRGPNYGYTF.

This chain joins TRBV5-5 and TRBJ1-2; 11 bases are a match to TRBD1. Trimming cost V 2 bases and J 5 bases; bases outside gene matches: 8. The germline CDR1 and CDR2 sequences are SGHKS and YYEKEE (reference sequence). The CDR3 runs 16 residues. The CDR3 region is CASSLTGTGGYYGYTF. CDR3 bases: TGTGCCAGCAGCTTAACCGGGACAGGGGGATATTATGGCTACACCTTC.

The V and J genes are TRBV20-1 and TRBJ2-1, with TRBD2 identical over 10 bases. V lost 6 bases, J lost 5 bases, and 10 bases stayed unmatched. The CDR3 extends over 15 amino acids. The germline gives CDR1 DFQATT, CDR2 SNEGSKA (reference sequence). The DNA of the CDR3 is TGCAGTGCAAATAGCGGGGGGTCACCAAACAATGAGCAGTTCTTC. Amino acids: CSANSGGSPNNEQFF.

The chain combines TRBV2 with TRBJ1-2; no clear D. This CDR3 is built from 13 residues. CDR1 and CDR2 from the germline V gene are SNHLY and FYNNEI. Trimming took off 10 bases at V and 8 bases at J, with 20 bases between the two ends. This CDR3 reads CATSRAPLGGYTF. Written as DNA, the CDR3 is TGTGCCACATCCCGGGCCCCATTGGGCGGCTACACCTTC.

This clonotype occurred many times. The V call is TRBV19, the J call TRBJ1-2; 8 bases fit TRBD1. The V gene end was trimmed by 4 bases and the J gene end by 3 bases; junction bases not matched to a gene: 10. The germline V gene has CDR1 LNHDA and CDR2 SQIVND (reference sequence). The CDR3 spans 16 residues. CDR3 region: CASSTQRTGRDYGYTF. As DNA, the CDR3 is TGTGCCAGTAGTACTCAAAGGACAGGGAGGGACTATGGCTACACCTTC.

This clonotype showed up many times. The rearrangement uses TRBV19 and TRBJ1-1; D possibly corresponds to TRBD1 (5 bases). The V gene's germline CDR1 is LNHDA and CDR2 SQIVND (reference sequence). CDR3 length equals 13 residues. Trimming shortened V by 2 bases and J by 10 bases, and 14 bases separated the two germline ends. The CDR3, as DNA: TGTGCCAGTAGTATAATGGAAGGGGTTGGAGCTTTCTTT. Amino acids: CASSIMEGVGAFF.

This clonotype was recorded many times. V gene TRBV19 combines with J gene TRBJ1-1, with a possible D match to TRBD1 (6 bases). Germline assignment: CDR1 LNHDA and CDR2 SQIVND (reference sequence). V lost 8 bases and J 5 bases, leaving 18 bases between the germline ends. The CDR3 has 14 residues. The CDR3 DNA sequence: TGTGCCAGTGTTAGGTTGTCGAGGGGGACTGAAGCTTTCTTT. It specifies CASVRLSRGTEAFF. Together with reference TRBV19 and TRBJ1-1, the CDR3 gives the full variable domain: DGGITQSPKYLFRKEGQNVTLSCEQNLNHDAMYWYRQDPGQGLRLIYYSQIVNDFQKGDIAEGYSVSREKKESFPLTVTSAQKNPTAFYLCASVRLSRGTEAFFGQGTRLTVV.

This clonotype was seen repeatedly, ten times or more. The genes are TRBV7-2 and TRBJ1-1; possibly TRBD1 for D (6 bases). V shed 3 bases and J shed 5 bases, with 16 bases lying between them. Germline lookup yields CDR1 SGHTA and CDR2 FQGNSA. The CDR3 contains 15 residues. CDR3 protein: CASSFKSGGGTEAFF. The CDR3 nucleotides are TGTGCCAGCAGCTTCAAATCGGGAGGGGGAACTGAAGCTTTCTTT.

The rearrangement links TRBV10-3 to TRBJ1-1, with a tentative D call TRBD1 (6 bases). CDR3 length equals 14 residues. The V gene's germline CDR1 is ENHRY and CDR2 SYGVKD. Trimming pared 0 bases from V and 5 bases from J, leaving 10 bases between. As DNA, the CDR3 is TGTGCCATCAGTGAGTCGAGGGGGTGGACTGAAGCTTTCTTT. This translates into CAISESRGWTEAFF.

V gene TRBV7-9 combines with J gene TRBJ2-1, with a weak D call TRBD1 (5 bases). With 1 base removed from V and 1 base from J, the gap between germline ends came to 11 bases. Per the germline V gene, CDR1 is SEHNR and CDR2 is FQNEAQ (reference sequence). The CDR3 totals 16 residues. The CDR3 sequence is CASSLGSGLSYNEQFF. DNA of the CDR3: TGTGCCAGCAGCTTAGGGTCAGGGTTATCCTACAATGAGCAGTTCTTC.

The chain employs TRBV7-3 and TRBJ1-6; the D gene is possibly TRBD1 (5 bases). The germline V gene has CDR1 SGHTA and CDR2 FQGTGA. Between the trimmed V and J ends, which lost 0 bases and 5 bases, there was a span of 11 bases. There are 16 residues in the CDR3. CDR3 protein: CASSLTGRADNSPLHF. CDR3 DNA sequence: TGTGCCAGCAGCTTAACGGGCAGGGCGGATAATTCACCCCTCCACTTT. The full variable domain, completed using reference TRBV7-3 and TRBJ1-6, is GAGVSQTPSNKVTEKGKYVELRCDPISGHTALYWYRQSLGQGPEFLIYFQGTGAADDSGLPNDRFFAVRPEGSVSTLKIQRTERGDSAVYLCASSLTGRADNSPLHFGNGTRLTVT.

In its sample, this clonotype was seen many times. This chain connects TRBV7-3 to TRBJ1-2; the match to TRBD1 covers 8 bases. The CDR3 runs to 16 residues. The trim removed 5 bases at V and 1 base at J, leaving 9 bases unmatched. Germline V gives CDR1 SGHTA, CDR2 FQGTGA. The CDR3 is CASSPTPGGGNYGYTF. CDR3 bases: TGTGCCAGCAGCCCGACGCCAGGGGGCGGTAACTATGGCTACACCTTC.

This chain joins TRBV19 and TRBJ1-1; D uncertain. CDR3 length: 13 amino acids. V lost 11 bases and J 1 base, leaving 14 bases between the germline ends. Germline lookup yields CDR1 LNHDA and CDR2 SQIVND (reference sequence). The CDR3 DNA reads TGTGCCTGGGGTAGACACCAGAACACTGAAGCTTTCTTT. This translates into CAWGRHQNTEAFF.

This clonotype was seen a handful of times. The chain couples TRBV5-1 to TRBJ2-5; D tentatively fits TRBD1 or TRBD2 (6 bases each). The CDR3 length is 16 residues. CDR1 and CDR2 from the germline V gene are SGHRS and YFSETQ. V gave up 0 bases and J gave up 4 bases, with 16 bases separating them. CDR3 sequence: CASSLESGAAGETQYF. CDR3 nucleotide sequence: TGCGCCAGCAGCTTGGAGTCGGGGGCTGCGGGAGAGACCCAGTACTTC.

The sample holds a few counts of this clonotype. The chain links TRBV24-1 to TRBJ2-1, with 7 bases matching TRBD1. V dropped 6 bases and J dropped 2; count of bases not matched to a gene: 6. CDR1 is KGHDR and CDR2 is SFDVKD in the germline V gene. The CDR3 has 15 residues. CDR3 sequence reads: CATSSVGTAYNEQFF. The CDR3 DNA sequence: TGTGCCACCAGTAGTGTGGGGACAGCCTACAATGAGCAGTTCTTC.

This clonotype was observed many times. The chain links TRBV5-1 to TRBJ1-2; 8 positions agree with TRBD1. The CDR3 covers 14 residues. Germline assignment: CDR1 SGHRS and CDR2 YFSETQ. V gave up 2 bases and J gave up 8 bases; unmatched junction bases: 8. CDR3 loop: CASSFQQGVEGYTF. In DNA form, the CDR3 reads TGCGCCAGCAGCTTTCAACAGGGGGTTGAGGGCTACACCTTC. Full variable domain (outside the CDR3, taken from reference TRBV5-1 and TRBJ1-2): KAGVTQTPRYLIKTRGQQVTLSCSPISGHRSVSWYQQTPGQGLQFLFEYFSETQRNKGNFPGRFSGRQFSNSRSEMNVSTLELGDSALYLCASSFQQGVEGYTFGSGTRLTVV.

This clonotype was seen ten or more times. This likely comes from a read error, as the CDR3 has no conserved phenylalanine or tryptophan at its end. The DNA is omitted, as the CDR3 cannot be located on it reliably, and the CDR3 follows TCRdb's listing. The J gene is TRBJ1-1, the V gene TRBV20-1. CDR1 and CDR2 (germline): DFQATT, SNEGSKA (reference sequence). The CDR3 totals 10 residues, both ends included. This CDR3 is CSANDPRRTI.

This clonotype was detected only a few times. The CDR3 DNA is TGCAGTGCTAGAGATTGGTTGACAGGGCCCACAGATACGCAGTATTTT. Translating gives CSARDWLTGPTDTQYF. This chain links TRBV20-1 with TRBJ2-3; 7 bases fit TRBD1. The germline CDR1 and CDR2 sequences are DFQATT and SNEGSKA (reference sequence). V shed 0 bases, J shed 2 bases, and the junction held 8 bases outside the gene matches. The length of the CDR3 is 16 residues.

V usage is TRBV18 and J usage is TRBJ2-5; TRBD2 might be the D (5 bases). Germline V CDR1 and CDR2: KGHSH, LQKENI. The CDR3 sequence is 13 residues long. Trimming cost V 4 bases and J 5 bases, with 11 bases left between them. CDR3 DNA: TGTGCCAGCTCACACTACGAGGGTGAGACCCAGTACTTC. It specifies CASSHYEGETQYF.

CDR3 in DNA: TGTGCCAGCAGCTTAGGGCAGGAACCACAAGAGACCCAGTACTTC. Translated: CASSLGQEPQETQYF. The rearrangement uses TRBV11-2 and TRBJ2-5; D not certain. The length of the CDR3 is 15 residues. Germline CDR1 reads SGHAT; CDR2 reads FQNNGV. The germline V and J ends were trimmed by 1 base and 2 bases, with 11 bases remaining between them.

Ten or more counts support this clonotype. The chain carries TRBV9 and TRBJ2-3; perhaps TRBD1 as D (5 bases). Germline V lookup: CDR1 SGDLS, CDR2 YYNGEE. Trimming removed 0 bases at V and 0 bases at J, with 11 bases between. The CDR3 contains 16 residues. CDR3 residues: CASSVGGVSSTDTQYF. CDR3 coding DNA: TGTGCCAGCAGCGTAGGGGGCGTATCTAGCACAGATACGCAGTATTTT. The full variable domain, completed using reference TRBV9 and TRBJ2-3, is DSGVTQTPKHLITATGQRVTLRCSPRSGDLSVYWYQQSLDQGLQFLIQYYNGEERAKGNILERFSAQQFPDLHSELNLSSLELGDSALYFCASSVGGVSSTDTQYFGPGTRLTVL.

V usage is TRBV20-1 and J usage is TRBJ2-1, with TRBD2 matching over 8 bases. V dropped 5 bases and J dropped 4; count of bases not matched to a gene: 7. CDR1 is DFQATT and CDR2 is SNEGSKA in the germline V gene (reference sequence). The CDR3 totals 14 residues. The CDR3 DNA follows: TGCAGTGCTCCACCCACGGGGGGGTACAATGAGCAGTTCTTC. Its protein is CSAPPTGGYNEQFF.

This clonotype has a count of ten or more. The chain carries TRBV2 and TRBJ1-1; D is perhaps TRBD1 (5 bases). The germline V and J ends were trimmed by 3 bases and 1 base, with 18 bases remaining between them. The V gene's germline CDR1 is SNHLY and CDR2 FYNNEI. The CDR3 is made up of 17 amino acids. The CDR3 is CASSDRPTAGTNTEAFF. The CDR3 region has the DNA TGTGCCAGCAGTGACCGCCCGACGGCAGGGACGAACACTGAAGCTTTCTTT.